A selection of T cell receptor beta chains follows, all from one sample in a study of shared clonotypes between healthy human individuals. Assay: immunoSEQ multiplex PCR; the TCRdb copy retains only in-frame clones and omits some. The sample records over 95,000 clones, over 65% being singletons. Sequenced sample: memory CD8+ T cells sorted from blood. Receptors were obtained from a woman in her twenties or thirties in good health. Each CDR3 is given with its conserved first and last residue. A D gene is named only where the DNA matches it firmly. Size is omitted from some rows. Given values are once, few, many or a class for expanded clones.

abundance,d_gene,v_gene,j_gene,CDR3aa,CDR3nt
NA,TRBD1,TRBV6-1,TRBJ1-4,CASTDREVQKLFF,TGTGCCAGCACGGACAGGGAGGTGCAAAAACTGTTTTTT
NA,TRBD1,TRBV5-1,TRBJ2-2,CASSPSGTGVSRDTGELFF,TGCGCCAGCAGCCCGTCCGGGACAGGGGTTAGCAGAGATACCGGGGAGCTGTTTTTT
NA,NA,TRBV10-3,TRBJ2-7,CAISEASFTSYEQYF,TGTGCCATCAGTGAAGCCAGCTTCACATCTTACGAGCAGTACTTC
once,TRBD1,TRBV28,TRBJ2-5,CASRGDRGRRETQYF,TGTGCCAGCAGGGGCGACAGGGGGCGTCGAGAGACCCAGTACTTC
many,TRBD2,TRBV7-9,TRBJ2-1,CASSPRGGSGYNEQFF,TGTGCCAGCAGCCCCCGCGGCGGGAGTGGTTACAATGAGCAGTTCTTC
NA,NA,TRBV27,TRBJ2-7,CASRPGLSPYEQYF,TGTGCCAGCAGGCCTGGACTTTCTCCCTACGAGCAGTACTTC
medium-sized,NA,TRBV9,TRBJ2-1,CASSVLGGGGPRNEQFF,TGTGCCAGCAGCGTCCTAGGAGGGGGAGGGCCTCGGAATGAGCAGTTCTTC
NA,TRBD2,TRBV19,TRBJ2-1,CASSIEREVPYNEQFF,TGTGCCAGTAGTATCGAGCGGGAGGTCCCTTACAATGAGCAGTTCTTC
few,TRBD1,TRBV19,TRBJ1-2,CASIGDRNYGYTF,TGTGCCAGTATAGGGGACAGGAACTATGGCTACACCTTC
NA,NA,TRBV19,TRBJ1-1,CASSWGIAEAFF,TGTGCCAGTAGTTGGGGGATCGCTGAAGCTTTCTTT
few,TRBD1,TRBV29-1,TRBJ2-7,CSAWGDRPSYEQYF,TGCAGCGCCTGGGGGGACAGGCCATCCTACGAGCAGTACTTC
few,NA,TRBV9,TRBJ2-7,CASSNRDGSYEQYF,TGTGCCAGCAGCAACCGGGACGGAAGCTACGAGCAGTACTTC
many,TRBD1,TRBV27,TRBJ1-2,CASSHFRTGSVYGYTF,TGTGCCAGCAGTCATTTTAGGACAGGTTCCGTGTATGGCTACACCTTC
NA,NA,TRBV27,TRBJ2-1,CASSAFGYNEQFF,TGTGCCAGCAGTGCGTTCGGTTACAATGAGCAGTTCTTC
few,TRBD2,TRBV28,TRBJ2-3,CASSPRGAGPLISQYF,TGTGCCAGCAGTCCCCGGGGAGCGGGGCCTCTCATTTCGCAGTATTTT
few,NA,TRBV6-4,TRBJ2-1,CASSEGGESEQFF,TGTGCCAGCAGTGAAGGCGGGGAGAGTGAGCAGTTCTTC
NA,TRBD1,TRBV5-1,TRBJ1-1,CASSLGPGTGTMNTEAFF,TGCGCCAGCAGCTTGGGCCCCGGGACAGGGACAATGAACACTGAAGCTTTCTTT
NA,NA,TRBV7-9,TRBJ1-1,CASSTRNARGPDTEAFF,TGTGCCAGCAGCACCCGAAACGCCCGGGGCCCCGACACTGAAGCTTTCTTT
NA,TRBD2,TRBV19,TRBJ2-5,CASSIGEGTETQYF,TGTGCCAGTAGTATAGGGGAGGGGACGGAGACCCAGTACTTC
few,NA,TRBV7-8,TRBJ2-7,CASSLGIAYEQYF,TGTGCCAGCAGCTTAGGCATCGCCTACGAGCAGTACTTC
many,NA,TRBV20-1,TRBJ2-1,CSAYRGGEQFF,TGCAGTGCTTACAGGGGGGGCGAGCAGTTCTTC
NA,NA,TRBV25-1,TRBJ2-7,CTTGTPSSYEQYF,TGTACCACCGGGACACCGAGCTCCTACGAGCAGTACTTC
NA,NA,TRBV6-5,TRBJ2-5,CASSYRPFRNKETQYF,TGTGCCAGCAGTTACAGGCCGTTTCGTAATAAAGAGACCCAGTACTTC
NA,NA,TRBV5-8,TRBJ2-1,CASTTGGGNEQFF,TGTGCCAGCACCACTGGAGGGGGTAATGAGCAGTTCTTC
many,NA,TRBV11-2,TRBJ1-1,CASSHPYGRDTEAFF,TGTGCCAGCAGCCACCCCTACGGGAGGGACACTGAAGCTTTCTTT
NA,NA,TRBV11-2,TRBJ2-2,CASSNAQYTGELFF,TGTGCCAGCAGCAACGCACAGTACACCGGGGAGCTGTTTTTT
NA,TRBD2,TRBV6-1,TRBJ2-1,CASSERFGLAGVNEQFF,TGTGCCAGCAGTGAAAGGTTTGGGCTAGCGGGAGTTAATGAGCAGTTCTTC
NA,NA,TRBV6-5,TRBJ2-7,CASSYSVGNRFYEQYF,TGTGCCAGCAGTTACTCGGTAGGCAACAGGTTCTACGAGCAGTACTTC
NA,NA,TRBV25-1,TRBJ2-7,CASSGGSGWGTYYEQYF,TGTGCCAGCAGTGGGGGCAGCGGGTGGGGGACCTACTACGAGCAGTACTTC
once,NA,TRBV9,TRBJ1-1,CASSVGGITEAFF,TGTGCCAGCAGCGTAGGGGGGATCACTGAAGCTTTCTTT
NA,NA,TRBV7-3,TRBJ1-1,CASSYQGDTEAFF,TGTGCCAGCAGCTATCAGGGTGACACTGAAGCTTTCTTT
NA,NA,TRBV7-8,TRBJ1-2,CASTPAGRNYGYTF,TGTGCCAGCACCCCCGCGGGCAGAAACTATGGCTACACCTTC
NA,TRBD1,TRBV2,TRBJ2-7,CASIHPGQGHEQYF,TGTGCCAGCATTCATCCGGGACAGGGGCATGAGCAGTACTTC
few,NA,TRBV5-6,TRBJ1-3,CASSWGDFFGSGNTIYF,TGTGCCAGCAGCTGGGGGGATTTCTTCGGGTCTGGAAACACCATATATTTT
NA,TRBD2,TRBV5-1,TRBJ2-2,CASSAFPSGTGLREYGELFF,TGCGCCAGCAGCGCATTTCCTAGCGGGACCGGCTTGAGGGAGTACGGGGAGCTGTTTTTT
NA,NA,TRBV6-5,TRBJ2-5,CASSSPSGETQYF,TGTGCCAGCAGTTCCCCCTCCGGTGAGACCCAGTACTTC
NA,NA,TRBV30,TRBJ2-7,CAWTPASSYEQYF,TGTGCCTGGACCCCGGCCAGCTCCTACGAGCAGTACTTC
NA,NA,TRBV4-1,TRBJ2-7,CASSQVLWRGYEQYF,TGCGCCAGCAGCCAAGTTCTCTGGAGGGGCTACGAGCAGTACTTC
NA,TRBD1,TRBV19,TRBJ2-7,CASSPGTGAEQYF,TGTGCCAGTAGTCCCGGGACAGGGGCCGAGCAGTACTTC
few,NA,TRBV7-9,TRBJ2-7,CASSLYQGSSYEQYF,TGTGCCAGCAGCTTATATCAGGGTTCCTCCTACGAGCAGTACTTC
many,NA,TRBV7-9,TRBJ1-2,CASSLVRQGYTF,TGTGCCAGCAGCTTAGTAAGGCAAGGCTACACCTTC
NA,TRBD1,TRBV5-1,TRBJ2-7,CASSQDRGSLDEQYF,TGCGCCAGCAGCCAAGACAGGGGGTCTCTTGACGAGCAGTACTTC
few,TRBD2,TRBV6-1,TRBJ2-7,CASSDRVTSGSYEQYF,TGTGCCAGCAGTGACAGAGTGACTAGCGGGAGTTACGAGCAGTACTTC
NA,NA,TRBV19,TRBJ2-3,CASRFSVGGTDTQYF,TGTGCCAGTAGATTTAGCGTCGGGGGCACAGATACGCAGTATTTT
many,NA,TRBV28,TRBJ2-5,CASSPEGGRQETQYF,TGTGCCAGCAGTCCCGAAGGGGGGCGGCAAGAGACCCAGTACTTC
NA,TRBD2,TRBV6-1,TRBJ2-5,CASRRSSGNQETQYF,TGTGCCAGCAGGCGATCTAGCGGAAATCAAGAGACCCAGTACTTC
NA,NA,TRBV28,TRBJ1-3,CASSLGSPGNTIYF,TGTGCCAGCAGTTTAGGCAGTCCTGGAAACACCATATATTTT